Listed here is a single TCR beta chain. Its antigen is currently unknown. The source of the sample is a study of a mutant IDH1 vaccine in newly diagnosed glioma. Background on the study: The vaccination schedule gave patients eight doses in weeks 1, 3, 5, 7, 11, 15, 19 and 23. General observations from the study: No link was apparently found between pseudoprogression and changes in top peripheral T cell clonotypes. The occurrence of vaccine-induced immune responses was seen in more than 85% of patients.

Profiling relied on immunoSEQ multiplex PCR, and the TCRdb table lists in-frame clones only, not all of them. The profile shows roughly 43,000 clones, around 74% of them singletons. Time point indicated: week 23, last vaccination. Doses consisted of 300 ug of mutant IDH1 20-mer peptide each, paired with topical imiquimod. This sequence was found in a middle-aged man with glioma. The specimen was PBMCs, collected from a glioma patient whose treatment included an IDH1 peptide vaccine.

CDR3 nucleotides: TGTGCCAGCAGTCCCACAAGGAACAATCAGCCCCAGCATTTT. It is translated as CASSPTRNNQPQHF. V usage is TRBV28 and J usage is TRBJ1-5; unclear D gene. V was cut by 5 bases and J by 3 bases, with 11 bases left in between. This CDR3 spans 14 amino acids. Per germline, CDR1 MDHEN and CDR2 SYDVKM.